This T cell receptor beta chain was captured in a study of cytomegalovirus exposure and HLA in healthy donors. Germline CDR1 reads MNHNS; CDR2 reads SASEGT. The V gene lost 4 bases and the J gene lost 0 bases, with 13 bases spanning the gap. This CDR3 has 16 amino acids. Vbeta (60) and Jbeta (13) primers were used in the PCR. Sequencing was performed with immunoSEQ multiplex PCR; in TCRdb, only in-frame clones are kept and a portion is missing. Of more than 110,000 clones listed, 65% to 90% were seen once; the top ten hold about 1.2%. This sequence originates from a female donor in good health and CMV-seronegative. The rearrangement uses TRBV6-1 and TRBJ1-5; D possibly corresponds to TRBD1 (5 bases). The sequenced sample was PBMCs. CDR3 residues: CASSVSGFYSNQPQHF. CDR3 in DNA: TGTGCCAGCAGTGTGTCAGGGTTCTATAGCAATCAGCCCCAGCATTTT.